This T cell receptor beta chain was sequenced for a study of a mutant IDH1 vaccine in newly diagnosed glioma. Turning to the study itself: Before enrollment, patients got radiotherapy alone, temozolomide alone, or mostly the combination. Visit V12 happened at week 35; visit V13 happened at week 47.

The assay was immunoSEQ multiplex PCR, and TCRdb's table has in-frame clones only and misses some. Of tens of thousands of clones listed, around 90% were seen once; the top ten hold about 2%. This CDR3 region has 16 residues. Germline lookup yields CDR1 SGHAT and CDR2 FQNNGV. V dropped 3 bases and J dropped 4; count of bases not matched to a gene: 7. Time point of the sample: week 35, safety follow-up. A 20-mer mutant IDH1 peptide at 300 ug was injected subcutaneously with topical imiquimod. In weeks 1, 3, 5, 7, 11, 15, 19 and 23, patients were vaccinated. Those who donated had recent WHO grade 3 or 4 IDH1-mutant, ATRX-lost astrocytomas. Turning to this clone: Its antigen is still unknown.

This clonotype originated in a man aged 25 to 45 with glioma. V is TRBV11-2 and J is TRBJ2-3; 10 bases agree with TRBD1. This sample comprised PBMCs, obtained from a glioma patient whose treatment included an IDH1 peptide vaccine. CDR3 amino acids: CASSFKDRGDPDTQYF. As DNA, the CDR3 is TGTGCCAGCAGCTTCAAGGACAGGGGGGATCCAGATACGCAGTATTTT.